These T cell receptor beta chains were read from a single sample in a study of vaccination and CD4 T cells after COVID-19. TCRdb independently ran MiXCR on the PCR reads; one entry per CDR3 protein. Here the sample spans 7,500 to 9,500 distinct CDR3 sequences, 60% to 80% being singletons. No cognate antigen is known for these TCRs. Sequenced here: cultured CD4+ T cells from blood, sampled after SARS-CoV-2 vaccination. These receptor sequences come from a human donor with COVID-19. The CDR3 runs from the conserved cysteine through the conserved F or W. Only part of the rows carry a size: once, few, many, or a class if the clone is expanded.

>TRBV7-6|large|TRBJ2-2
CASSDSPGELFF
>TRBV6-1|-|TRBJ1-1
CASSLTTGGVTEAFF
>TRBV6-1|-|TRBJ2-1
CASSDGGAGYNEQFF
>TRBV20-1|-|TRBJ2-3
CSAISRDTQYF
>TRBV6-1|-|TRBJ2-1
CASKGFRGETYNEQFF
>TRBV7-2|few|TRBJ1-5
CASSPTGANQPQHF
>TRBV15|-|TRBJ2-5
CATNQMGLEETQYF
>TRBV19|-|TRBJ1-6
CASSIGGSTGSSPLHF
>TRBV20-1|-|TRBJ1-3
CSARGLMGGAYGNTIYF
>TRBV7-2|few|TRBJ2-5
CASSSGWGETQYF
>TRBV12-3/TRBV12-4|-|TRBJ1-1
CASSRFSEAFF
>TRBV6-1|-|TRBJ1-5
CATTKGDYRGMEQPQHF
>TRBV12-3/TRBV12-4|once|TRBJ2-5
CASSLSGGTVETQYF
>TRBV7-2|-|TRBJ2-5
CASSLAASGGARETQYF
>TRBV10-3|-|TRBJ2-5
CAASSALETQYF
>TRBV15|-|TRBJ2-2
CATSRDRADRLGGELFF
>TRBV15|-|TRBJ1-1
CATSRDPAPGTEAFF
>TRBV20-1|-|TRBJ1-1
CSASSGVVTEAFF
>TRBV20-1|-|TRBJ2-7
CSARLMGTGRDYEQYF
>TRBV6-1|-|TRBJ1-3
CARRNRTNSGNTIYF
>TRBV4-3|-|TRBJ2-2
CASSPGLAVNTGELFF
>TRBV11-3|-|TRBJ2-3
CASSPREVPDTQYF
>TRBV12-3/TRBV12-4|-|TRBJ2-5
CASSPQRGGGETQYF
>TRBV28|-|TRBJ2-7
CASSLPLAGGTEQYF
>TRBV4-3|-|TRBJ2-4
CASSQGPIGAKNIQYF
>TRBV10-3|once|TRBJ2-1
CAISTDSSYNEQFF
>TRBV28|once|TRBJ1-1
CASSPPERYTEAFF
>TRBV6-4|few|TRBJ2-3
CASRRTGQGTDTQYF
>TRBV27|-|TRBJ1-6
CASSSLDRVQYSPLHF
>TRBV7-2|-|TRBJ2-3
CASSLGLRTDTQYF
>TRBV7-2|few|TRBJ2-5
CASNQRGGETQYF
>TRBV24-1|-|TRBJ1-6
CATSDSKGADNSPLHF
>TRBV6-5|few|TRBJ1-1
CASSSRGQLNTEAFF